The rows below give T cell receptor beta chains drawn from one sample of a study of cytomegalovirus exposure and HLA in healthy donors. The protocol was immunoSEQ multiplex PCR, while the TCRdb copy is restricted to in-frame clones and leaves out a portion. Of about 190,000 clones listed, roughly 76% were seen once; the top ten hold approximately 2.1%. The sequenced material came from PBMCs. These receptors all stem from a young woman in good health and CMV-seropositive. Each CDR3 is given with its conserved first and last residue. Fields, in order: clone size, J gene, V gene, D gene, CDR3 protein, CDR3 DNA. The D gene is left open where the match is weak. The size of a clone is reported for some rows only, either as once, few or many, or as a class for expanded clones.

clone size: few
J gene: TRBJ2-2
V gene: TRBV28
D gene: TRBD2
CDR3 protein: CASSWGLAENTGELFF
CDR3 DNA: TGTGCCAGCAGTTGGGGACTAGCAGAAAACACCGGGGAGCTGTTTTTT

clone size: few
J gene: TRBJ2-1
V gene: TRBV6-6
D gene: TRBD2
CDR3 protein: CASSSSSGSSYNEQFF
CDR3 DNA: TGTGCCAGCAGTTCGTCTAGCGGGAGCTCCTACAATGAGCAGTTCTTC

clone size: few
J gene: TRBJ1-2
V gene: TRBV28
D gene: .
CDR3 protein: CASSLEGTGQFNYGYTF
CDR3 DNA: TGTGCCAGCAGTCTCGAGGGAACAGGGCAATTTAACTATGGCTACACCTTC

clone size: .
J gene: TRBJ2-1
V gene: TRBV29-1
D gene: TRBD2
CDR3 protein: CSVATPSGRTYNEQFF
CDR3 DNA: TGCAGCGTCGCAACCCCTAGCGGGAGGACATACAATGAGCAGTTCTTC

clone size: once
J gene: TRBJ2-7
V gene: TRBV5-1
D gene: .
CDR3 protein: CASSLAATGLGEQYF
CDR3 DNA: TGCGCCAGCAGCTTGGCCGCGACAGGTCTGGGGGAGCAGTACTTC

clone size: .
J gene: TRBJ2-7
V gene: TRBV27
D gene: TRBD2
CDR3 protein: CASSGDRLAGGSPLRSVVQYF
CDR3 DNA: TGTGCCAGCAGCGGAGACAGATTAGCGGGAGGGTCTCCCTTACGATCGGTAGTTCAGTACTTC

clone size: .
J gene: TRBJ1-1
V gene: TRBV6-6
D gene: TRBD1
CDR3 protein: CASTHGGQGTEAFF
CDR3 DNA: TGTGCCAGCACACATGGGGGACAGGGGACTGAAGCTTTCTTT

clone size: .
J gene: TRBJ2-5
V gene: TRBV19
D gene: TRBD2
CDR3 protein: CASSPGLAGVTERETQYF
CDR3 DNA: TGTGCCAGTAGTCCTGGACTAGCGGGAGTTACCGAGCGGGAGACCCAGTACTTC

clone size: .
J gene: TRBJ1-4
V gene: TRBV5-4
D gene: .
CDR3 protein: CASSLWGPNEKLFF
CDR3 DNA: TGTGCCAGCAGCTTGTGGGGCCCAAATGAAAAACTGTTTTTT

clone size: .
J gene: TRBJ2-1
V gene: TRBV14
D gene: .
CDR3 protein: CASSQLQIQFSYNEQFF
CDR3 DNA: TGTGCCAGCAGCCAGCTACAGATACAATTCTCCTACAATGAGCAGTTCTTC